This T cell receptor beta chain was retrieved from a study of Ad26.COV2.S vaccination and SARS-CoV-2 variants (dated by TCRdb to the early 2020s). In terms of the full investigation: Vaccine-arm donors came from COV1001, a multicentre, randomized, double-blind, placebo-controlled phase I-IIa trial of Ad26.COV2.S in healthy adults. Ad26.COV2.S was administered intramuscularly at a dose of 5x10^10 or 1x10^11 viral particles, either as one shot or as two shots given 56 days apart. TCRbeta repertoire sequencing was used to assess the specificity and breadth of SARS-CoV-2-reactive T cell receptors after Ad26.COV2.S vaccination. The TCR-sequenced set comprised approximately 32 samples: some 20 Ad26.COV2.S vaccine recipients, 5 placebo recipients and 8 SARS-CoV-2 convalescent individuals. Participants in the trial were split at random into five groups of five each, receiving low-dose or high-dose Ad26.COV2.S once or twice, or else placebo on both occasions. Investigators did not know the trial group allocation while performing experiments and assessing outcomes. Findings and caveats that apply to the study as a whole: After vaccination, spike-specific CD8+ and CD4+ T cell responses were reported to show substantial breadth. The authors noted that the TCR breadth and depth analyses may have underestimated total T cell responses. The study lacked the statistical power to compare responses across vaccine doses or regimens. Higher spike-specific TCR breadth was observed in Ad26.COV2.S recipients than in placebo recipients (P = 0.0014). Comparable non-spike TCR breadth was observed between vaccine and placebo recipients, consistent with only spike being contained in the vaccine.

The immunoSEQ Assay was the method used to sequence TCRbeta CDR3 regions. After extraction, genomic DNA underwent amplification by bias-controlled multiplex PCR, followed by high-throughput sequencing. Concerning the study's data processing: To quantify the absolute abundance of every unique TCRbeta CDR3 region, sequences were collapsed and filtered. T cell fraction was estimated by normalization of TCRbeta template counts to usable DNA, with usable DNA being measured through amplification of reference genes present in all nucleated cells. Repertoire TCRs were annotated as SARS-CoV-2-specific by exact matching of V gene, CDR3 amino acid sequence and J gene to a known reactive TCR set. The reference SARS-CoV-2 TCR set came from MIRA and was filtered for enrichment in COVID-19-positive ImmuneCODE repertoires, removing public or cross-reactive TCRs. Using the MIRA antigens, annotated TCRs were further analysed by specific ORF or by position within an ORF. Breadth was defined as the number of annotated unique rearrangements divided by the total number of unique productive rearrangements, and depth was defined as the summed frequency of the annotated unique rearrangements. TCR breadth was compared between groups using two-sided Wilcoxon rank-sum tests. This immuneACCESS table, as held by TCRdb, lists in-frame sequences with V and J called but not all clones. Of the missing ones, under half trace to an unresolved V gene in checked studies; the others have no known cause. The V and J calls and clone size are taken from that table; D and trimming were inferred from the DNA. Recorded for this sample are hundreds of thousands of clones; more than 75% of them occurred a single time. Around 3% of the sample belongs to the ten largest clones.

Via the germline V gene (reference sequence), CDR1 is LNHDA and CDR2 SQIVND. V lost 4 bases and J lost 0 bases; the stretch between them is 6 bases long. There are 13 amino acids in the CDR3, from cysteine to phenylalanine inclusive. The kept DNA is CDR3 alone, 39 bases in frame from the first base. The meaning of the sample's treatment or condition label: some 20 received Ad26.COV2.S at low or high dose, single or two shots; roughly 5 received placebo; per-sample allocation not given. For vaccine and placebo recipients, the sequenced repertoires came from samples collected on day 63 after the first injection. In Cohort 1b, some 25 adults aged 18-55 years were enrolled at a single site in Boston, USA, between 29 July and 7 August 2020. Ad26.COV2.S was a replication-incompetent adenovirus type 26 vector expressing a prefusion-stabilized SARS-CoV-2 spike protein from the original Wuhan strain. Of note for this clone: No cognate antigen has been identified for it. Qualities for individual bases were not recorded, and no much larger clone is one base off.

This sequence uses TRBV19 and TRBJ2-5, with the D gene call left open. The material was peripheral blood, obtained in a trial of Ad26.COV2.S vaccine versus placebo. The clonotype was recovered from a person aged 18-60 years who received the Ad26.COV2.S COVID-19 vaccine or a placebo. CDR3 protein: CASSRAYQETQYF. The DNA reads TGTGCCAGTAGTAGGGCTTACCAAGAGACCCAGTACTTC.